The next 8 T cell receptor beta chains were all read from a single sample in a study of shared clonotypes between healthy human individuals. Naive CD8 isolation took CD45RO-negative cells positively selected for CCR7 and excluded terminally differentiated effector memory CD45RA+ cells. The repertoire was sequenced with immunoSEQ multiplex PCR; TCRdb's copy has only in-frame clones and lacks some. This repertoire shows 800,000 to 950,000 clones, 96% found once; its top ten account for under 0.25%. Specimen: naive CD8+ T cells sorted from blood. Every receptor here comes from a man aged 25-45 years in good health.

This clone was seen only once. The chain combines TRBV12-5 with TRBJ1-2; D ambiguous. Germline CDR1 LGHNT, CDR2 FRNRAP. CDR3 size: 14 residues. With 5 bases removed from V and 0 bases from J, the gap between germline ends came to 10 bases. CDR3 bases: TGTGCTAGTGGTCCAGGTTCCGCTAACTATGGCTACACCTTC. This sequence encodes CASGPGSANYGYTF.

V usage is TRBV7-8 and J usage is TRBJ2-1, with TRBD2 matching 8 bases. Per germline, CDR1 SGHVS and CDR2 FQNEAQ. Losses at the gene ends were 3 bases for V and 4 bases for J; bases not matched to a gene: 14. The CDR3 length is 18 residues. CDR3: CASSFLAGLEGVYNEQFF. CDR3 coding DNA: TGTGCCAGCAGCTTCTTAGCGGGACTAGAAGGGGTTTACAATGAGCAGTTCTTC.

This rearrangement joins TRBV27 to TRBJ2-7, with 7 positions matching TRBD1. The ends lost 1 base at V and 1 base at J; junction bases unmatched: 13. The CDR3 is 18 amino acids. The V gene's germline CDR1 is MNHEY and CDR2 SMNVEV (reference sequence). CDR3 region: CASSLLPGTALKSYEQYF. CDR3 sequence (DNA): TGTGCCAGCAGTTTATTACCCGGGACAGCGCTGAAATCCTACGAGCAGTACTTC.

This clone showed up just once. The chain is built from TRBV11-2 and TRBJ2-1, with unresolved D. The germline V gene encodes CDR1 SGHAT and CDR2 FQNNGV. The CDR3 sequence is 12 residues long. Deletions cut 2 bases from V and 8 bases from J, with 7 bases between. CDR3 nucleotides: TGTGCCAGCAGCTTATTGTCTGATGAGCAGTTCTTC. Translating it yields CASSLLSDEQFF.

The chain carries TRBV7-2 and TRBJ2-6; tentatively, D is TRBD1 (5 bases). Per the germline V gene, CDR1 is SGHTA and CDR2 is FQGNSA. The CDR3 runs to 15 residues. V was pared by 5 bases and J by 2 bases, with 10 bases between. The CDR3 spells CASSETGAGANVLTF. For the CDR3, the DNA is TGTGCCAGCAGCGAAACAGGTGCTGGGGCCAACGTCCTGACTTTC.

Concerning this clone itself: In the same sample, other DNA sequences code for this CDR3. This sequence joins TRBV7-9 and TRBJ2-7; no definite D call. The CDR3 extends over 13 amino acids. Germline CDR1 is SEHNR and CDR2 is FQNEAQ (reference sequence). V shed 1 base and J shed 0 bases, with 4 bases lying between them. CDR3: CASSLDSSYEQYF. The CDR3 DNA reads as TGTGCCAGCAGCTTAGATAGCTCCTACGAGCAGTACTTC.

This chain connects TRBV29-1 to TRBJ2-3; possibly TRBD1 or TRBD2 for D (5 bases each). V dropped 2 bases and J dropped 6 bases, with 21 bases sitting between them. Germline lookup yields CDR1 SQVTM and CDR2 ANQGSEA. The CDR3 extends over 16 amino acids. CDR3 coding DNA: TGCAGCGTTGAATCCGGAGGCGTGGGGCTCGGGGATACGCAGTATTTT. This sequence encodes CSVESGGVGLGDTQYF.

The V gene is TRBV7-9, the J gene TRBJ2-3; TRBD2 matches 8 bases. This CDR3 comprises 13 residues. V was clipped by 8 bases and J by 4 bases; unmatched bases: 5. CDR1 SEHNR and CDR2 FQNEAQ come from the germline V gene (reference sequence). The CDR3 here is CASRGGGADTQYF. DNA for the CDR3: TGTGCCAGCCGGGGGGGCGGCGCAGATACGCAGTATTTT.